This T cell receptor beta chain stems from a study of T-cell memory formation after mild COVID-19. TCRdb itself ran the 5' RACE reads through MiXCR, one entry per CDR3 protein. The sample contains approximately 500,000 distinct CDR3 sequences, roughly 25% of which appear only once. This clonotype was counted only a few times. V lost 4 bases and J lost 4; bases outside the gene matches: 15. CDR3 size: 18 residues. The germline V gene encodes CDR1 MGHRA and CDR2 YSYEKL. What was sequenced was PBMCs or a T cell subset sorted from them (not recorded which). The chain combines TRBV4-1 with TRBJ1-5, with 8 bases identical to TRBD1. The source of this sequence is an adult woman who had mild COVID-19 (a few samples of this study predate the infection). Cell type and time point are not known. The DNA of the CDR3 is TGCGCCAGCAGCCGATATACGACAGGGGAGTCCGTTAATCAGCCCCAGCATTTT. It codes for CASSRYTTGESVNQPQHF.